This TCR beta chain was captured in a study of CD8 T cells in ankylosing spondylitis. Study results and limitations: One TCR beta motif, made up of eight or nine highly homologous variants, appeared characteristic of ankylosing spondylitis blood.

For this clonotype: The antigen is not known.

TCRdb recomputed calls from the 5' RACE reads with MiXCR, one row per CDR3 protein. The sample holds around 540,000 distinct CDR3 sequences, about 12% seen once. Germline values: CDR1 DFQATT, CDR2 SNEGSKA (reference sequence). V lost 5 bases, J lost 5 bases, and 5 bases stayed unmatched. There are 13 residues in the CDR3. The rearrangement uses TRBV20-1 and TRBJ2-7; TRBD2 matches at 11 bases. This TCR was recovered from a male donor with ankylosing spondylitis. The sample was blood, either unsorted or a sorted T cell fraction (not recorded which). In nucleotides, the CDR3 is TGCAGTGCTTTAGCGGGAGGGTCCCACGAGCAGTACTTC. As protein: CSALAGGSHEQYF.